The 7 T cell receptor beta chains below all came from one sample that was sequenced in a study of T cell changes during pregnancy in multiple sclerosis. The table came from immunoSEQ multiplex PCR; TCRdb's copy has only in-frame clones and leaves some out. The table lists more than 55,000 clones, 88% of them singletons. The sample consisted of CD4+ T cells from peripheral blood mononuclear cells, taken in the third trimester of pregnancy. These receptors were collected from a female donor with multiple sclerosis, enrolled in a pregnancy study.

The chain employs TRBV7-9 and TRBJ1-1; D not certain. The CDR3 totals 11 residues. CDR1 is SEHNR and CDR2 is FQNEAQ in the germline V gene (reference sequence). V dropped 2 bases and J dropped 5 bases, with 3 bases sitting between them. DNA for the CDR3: TGTGCCAGCAGCTTACGTACTGAAGCTTTCTTT. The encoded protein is CASSLRTEAFF. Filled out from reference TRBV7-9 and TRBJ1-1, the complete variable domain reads DTGVSQNPRHKITKRGQNVTFRCDPISEHNRLYWYRQTLGQGPEFLTYFQNEAQLEKSRLLSDRFSAERPKGSFSTLEIQRTEQGDSAMYLCASSLRTEAFFGQGTRLTVV.

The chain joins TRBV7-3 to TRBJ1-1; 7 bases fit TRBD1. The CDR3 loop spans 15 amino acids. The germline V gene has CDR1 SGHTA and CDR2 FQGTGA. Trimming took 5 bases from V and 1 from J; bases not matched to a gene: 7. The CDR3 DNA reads TGTGCCAGCAGCCCCTCGGGACAGACGAACACTGAAGCTTTCTTT. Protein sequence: CASSPSGQTNTEAFF.

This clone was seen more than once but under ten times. CDR3 loop: CSVTPPQLNTEAFF. CDR3 sequence (DNA): TGCAGCGTCACCCCACCACAGTTGAACACTGAAGCTTTCTTT. J is TRBJ1-1 and V is TRBV29-1, with no clear D. The CDR3 has 14 amino acids. The germline gives CDR1 SQVTM, CDR2 ANQGSEA. The V gene lost 6 bases and the J gene lost 0 bases, with 14 bases spanning the gap.

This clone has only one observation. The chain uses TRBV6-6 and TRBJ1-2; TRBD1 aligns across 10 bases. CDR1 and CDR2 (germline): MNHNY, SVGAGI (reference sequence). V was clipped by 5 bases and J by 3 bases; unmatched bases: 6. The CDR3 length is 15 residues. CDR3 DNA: TGTGCCAGCAGTCCCCAAGGACAGGGGGACTATGGCTACACCTTC. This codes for CASSPQGQGDYGYTF.

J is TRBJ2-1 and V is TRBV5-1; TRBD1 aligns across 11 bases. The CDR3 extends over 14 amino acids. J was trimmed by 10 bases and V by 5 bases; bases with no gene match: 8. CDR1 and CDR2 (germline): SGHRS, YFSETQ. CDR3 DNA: TGCGCCAGCAGTAACGGACAGGGGGCGAAAGAGCAGTTCTTC. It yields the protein CASSNGQGAKEQFF. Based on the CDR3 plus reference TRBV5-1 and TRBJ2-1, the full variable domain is KAGVTQTPRYLIKTRGQQVTLSCSPISGHRSVSWYQQTPGQGLQFLFEYFSETQRNKGNFPGRFSGRQFSNSRSEMNVSTLELGDSALYLCASSNGQGAKEQFFGPGTRLTVL.

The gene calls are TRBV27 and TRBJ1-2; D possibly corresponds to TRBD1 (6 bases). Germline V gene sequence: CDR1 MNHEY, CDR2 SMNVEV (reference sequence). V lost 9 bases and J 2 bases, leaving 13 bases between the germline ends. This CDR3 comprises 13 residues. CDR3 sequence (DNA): TGTGCCAGTCGACAGGAGTCCAACTATGGCTACACCTTC. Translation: CASRQESNYGYTF.

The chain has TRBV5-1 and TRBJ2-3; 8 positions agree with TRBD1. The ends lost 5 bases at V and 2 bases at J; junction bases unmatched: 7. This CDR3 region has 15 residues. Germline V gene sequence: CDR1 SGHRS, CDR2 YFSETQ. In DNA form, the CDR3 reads TGCGCCAGCAGTTCCGGACAGGGATTCACAGATACGCAGTATTTT. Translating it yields CASSSGQGFTDTQYF. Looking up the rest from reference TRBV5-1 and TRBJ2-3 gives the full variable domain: KAGVTQTPRYLIKTRGQQVTLSCSPISGHRSVSWYQQTPGQGLQFLFEYFSETQRNKGNFPGRFSGRQFSNSRSEMNVSTLELGDSALYLCASSSGQGFTDTQYFGPGTRLTVL.